This TCR beta chain was identified during a study of PD-L1 blockade in urothelial cancer. This table comes from immunoSEQ multiplex PCR, and its TCRdb copy is limited to in-frame clones, with some not included. This sample yields about 52,000 clones, of which approximately 80% are seen a single time; approximately 1.3% belongs to the top ten. In germline, CDR1 is MNHEY, CDR2 SMNVEV (reference sequence). V was clipped by 4 bases and J by 4 bases; unmatched bases: 11. The CDR3 length is 17 residues. The time point here: pretreatment peripheral blood. This receptor was identified in a man aged 45-65 years with urothelial cancer. The chain couples TRBV27 to TRBJ1-5, with 9 bases aligning to TRBD1. The sequencing here drew on PBMCs, taken around atezolizumab (anti-PD-L1) treatment. The DNA for the CDR3 is TGTGCCAGCAGTTCCTATTCCGGGACAGGGAGAAATCAGCCCCAGCATTTT. Translating gives CASSSYSGTGRNQPQHF.